The 21 T cell receptor beta chains listed next were all sequenced from one sample in a study of blood T cell repertoires in COVID-19. The data were produced by immunoSEQ multiplex PCR, yet TCRdb's version contains in-frame clones alone and is incomplete. The table records 50,000 or so clones, 70% to 90% of them present only once. The material sequenced was peripheral blood. Receptors originate from a man older than 75 with acute or convalescent COVID-19.

This clone was detected only once. The CDR3 nucleotides read TGTGCCATCAGTGATGACAGGGGCGGATCCTACGAGCAGTACTTC. Residues: CAISDDRGGSYEQYF. The genes are TRBV10-3 and TRBJ2-7; 8 bases align to TRBD1. Germline V gives CDR1 ENHRY, CDR2 SYGVKD. Trimming removed 3 bases from V and 1 base from J; junction bases left unmatched: 5. CDR3 length equals 15 residues.

The V and J genes are TRBV9 and TRBJ2-5; TRBD2 agrees at 13 bases. The CDR3 has 15 residues. CDR1 and CDR2 from the germline V gene are SGDLS and YYNGEE. J lost 5 bases, V lost 4 bases, and 5 bases had no gene match. CDR3 nucleotides: TGTGCCAGCAGCTTCGGACTAGCGGGGGCTGAGACCCAGTACTTC. Its translation: CASSFGLAGAETQYF.

The V call is TRBV28, the J call TRBJ1-2; 7 nucleotides match TRBD1. V was clipped by 8 bases and J by 14 bases; unmatched bases: 11. Germline V CDR1 and CDR2: MDHEN, SYDVKM. The CDR3 covers 11 residues. This CDR3 reads CASRQGAGRTF. The CDR3 region has the DNA TGTGCCAGCCGACAGGGAGCCGGTAGGACCTTC.

This clone was seen a single time. V is TRBV6-5 and J is TRBJ1-2, with 9 bases that match TRBD1. Germline CDR1 and CDR2: MNHEY and SVGAGI. The CDR3 contains 15 residues. Trimming cost V 8 bases and J 6 bases; bases outside gene matches: 13. CDR3 DNA: TGTGCCAGCTCTCCCAATACCGGGACAGGGCATGGCTACACCTTC. Its protein product is CASSPNTGTGHGYTF.

The chain joins TRBV6-1 to TRBJ1-2; TRBD1 might be the D (5 bases). Germline CDR1 and CDR2: MNHNS and SASEGT. Trimming removed 2 bases from V and 6 bases from J, with 10 bases in between. The CDR3 loop spans 13 amino acids. CDR3 sequence (DNA): TGTGCCAGCAGTGAACGGTTAGGGGATGGCTACACCTTC. This encodes CASSERLGDGYTF.

The J gene is TRBJ2-6, the V gene TRBV7-3, with D possibly TRBD2 on 6 matching bases. Germline CDR1 and CDR2: SGHTA and FQGTGA. The CDR3 sequence is 16 residues long. V was shortened by 5 bases and J by 4 bases, with 15 bases between the two germline ends. Here the CDR3 DNA reads TGTGCCAGCAGCCCCCAGGGACTCGGGGGGGCCAACGTCCTGACTTTC. This codes for CASSPQGLGGANVLTF.

This chain links TRBV24-1 with TRBJ1-4; 10 bases match TRBD1. Germline CDR1 KGHDR, CDR2 SFDVKD. Trimming cost V 4 bases and J 5 bases; bases outside gene matches: 3. The CDR3 is made up of 15 amino acids. Written as DNA, the CDR3 is TGTGCCACCAGTGACCCGGGACAGGGGAATGAAAAACTGTTTTTT. Its translation: CATSDPGQGNEKLFF.

CDR3 amino acids: CASSLSGTGGPVGGYTF. CDR3 in DNA: TGTGCCAGCAGTTTATCGGGCACCGGGGGGCCAGTTGGGGGCTACACCTTC. This chain joins TRBV27 and TRBJ1-2; possibly TRBD1 for D (6 bases). This CDR3 comprises 17 residues. Trimming pared 0 bases from V and 8 bases from J, leaving 22 bases between. CDR1 and CDR2 from the germline V gene are MNHEY and SMNVEV (reference sequence).

The chain recombines TRBV5-1 with TRBJ2-1; 8 bases line up with TRBD1. Germline V gene lookup returns CDR1 SGHRS and CDR2 YFSETQ. V dropped 4 bases and J dropped 4; count of bases not matched to a gene: 7. The CDR3 spans 15 residues. CDR3 protein: CASSLTGETYNEQFF. The CDR3, as DNA: TGCGCCAGCAGCCTGACAGGGGAGACTTACAATGAGCAGTTCTTC.

This clone was counted between two and nine times. This rearrangement joins TRBV10-3 to TRBJ2-6, with D possibly TRBD1 on 5 matching bases. Germline CDR1 ENHRY, CDR2 SYGVKD. The CDR3 contains 17 residues. V dropped 6 bases and J dropped 1 base, with 16 bases sitting between them. The CDR3 loop reads CAIRGSGRWSGANVLTF. CDR3 DNA sequence: TGTGCCATCAGGGGATCAGGGCGCTGGTCTGGGGCCAACGTCCTGACTTTC.

The rearrangement uses TRBV3-1 (or the pseudogene TRBV3-2) and TRBJ1-1; D remains ambiguous. Germline CDR1 LGHDT, CDR2 YNNKEL (reference sequence). The CDR3 has 13 amino acids. The V end was cut by 1 base, the J end by 0 bases, with 3 bases between. CDR3 region: CASSQVMNTEAFF. The DNA of the CDR3 is TGTGCCAGCAGCCAAGTCATGAACACTGAAGCTTTCTTT.

The V call is TRBV6-5, the J call TRBJ2-7, with a possible D match to TRBD2 (7 bases). V lost 8 bases to trimming and J lost 2 bases, with 16 bases between them. The CDR3 runs to 14 residues. In germline, CDR1 is MNHEY, CDR2 SVGAGI. DNA for the CDR3: TGTGCCAGCTTAAAACGGGGGGCCCCCTACGAGCAGTACTTC. It specifies CASLKRGAPYEQYF.

The chain uses TRBV19 and TRBJ1-6; D ambiguous. V lost 7 bases, J lost 0 bases, and 10 bases lay in between. The CDR3 spans 15 residues. Per the germline V gene, CDR1 is LNHDA and CDR2 is SQIVND (reference sequence). CDR3 DNA: TGTGCCAGTAAGGTAGCCAGCTCCTATAATTCACCCCTCCACTTT. Its protein product is CASKVASSYNSPLHF.

This chain links TRBV7-6 with TRBJ2-1, with 9 bases lining up with TRBD2. V lost 6 bases to trimming and J lost 0 bases; unmatched junction nucleotides: 6. The CDR3 spans 16 residues. CDR1 is SGHVS, CDR2 FNYEAQ, per germline. CDR3 sequence (DNA): TGTGCCAGCAGTCGGCCTAGCGGGGCCTCCTACAATGAGCAGTTCTTC. Its protein product is CASSRPSGASYNEQFF.

The chain carries TRBV6-6 and TRBJ2-3, with TRBD2 identical over 7 bases. This CDR3 contains 12 residues. Trimming took 5 bases from V and 8 from J; bases not matched to a gene: 4. Germline V gives CDR1 MNHNY, CDR2 SVGAGI (reference sequence). CDR3 sequence: CASSGGGFTQYF. The CDR3 DNA follows: TGTGCCAGCAGTGGGGGGGGGTTTACGCAGTATTTT.

In this sample, this clone turned up a few times. The rearrangement joins TRBV7-2 to TRBJ1-5; 8 positions match TRBD1. CDR1 and CDR2 (germline): SGHTA, FQGNSA. This CDR3 is 14 amino acids long. J lost 6 bases, V lost 4 bases, and 5 bases had no gene match. The DNA for the CDR3 is TGTGCCAGCAGCTCCGGACAGGGCACTCAGCCCCAGCATTTT. Translated: CASSSGQGTQPQHF.

The chain has TRBV10-2 and TRBJ2-7, with a weak D call TRBD2 (6 bases). The CDR3 has 14 amino acids. The V end was cut by 3 bases, the J end by 3 bases, with 12 bases between. Per the germline V gene, CDR1 is WSHSY and CDR2 is SAAADI. As DNA, the CDR3 is TGCGCCAGCAGTGACCGGGGGTTTATCTACGAGCAGTACTTC. Its translation: CASSDRGFIYEQYF.

This sequence joins TRBV2 and TRBJ2-2; D may be TRBD1 (5 bases). Trimming shortened V by 9 bases and J by 5 bases, and 16 bases separated the two germline ends. CDR1 SNHLY and CDR2 FYNNEI come from the germline V gene. This CDR3 has 14 residues. The chain's CDR3 is CARTQGPKTGELFF. Written as DNA, the CDR3 is TGTGCCAGAACGCAGGGTCCTAAGACCGGGGAGCTGTTTTTT.

The rearrangement joins TRBV7-3 to TRBJ2-7; D is possibly TRBD2 (7 bases). Trimming took off 0 bases at V and 5 bases at J, with 11 bases between the two ends. The CDR3 contains 14 residues. Germline V gives CDR1 SGHTA, CDR2 FQGTGA. The CDR3 loop is CASSLTGGLNEQYF. CDR3 in DNA: TGTGCCAGCAGCTTAACCGGGGGGCTCAACGAGCAGTACTTC.

This chain links TRBV7-2 with TRBJ2-1; possibly TRBD2 for D (7 bases). Deletions cut 0 bases from V and 5 bases from J, with 11 bases between. CDR3 size: 15 residues. Germline values: CDR1 SGHTA, CDR2 FQGNSA. CDR3: CASSLAGGAHNEQFF. Here the CDR3 DNA reads TGTGCCAGCAGCTTAGCGGGGGGGGCCCACAATGAGCAGTTCTTC.

In this sample, this clone turned up a few times. This sequence joins TRBV5-1 and TRBJ2-3; no reliable D call. Trimming pared 3 bases from V and 6 bases from J, leaving 11 bases between. The CDR3 is 13 amino acids. Germline V gene lookup returns CDR1 SGHRS and CDR2 YFSETQ. CDR3 bases: TGCGCCAGCAGCTCCCCCCCGGTGGATACGCAGTATTTT. Residues: CASSSPPVDTQYF.